Shown below are 16 T cell receptor beta chains from a single sample sequenced in a study of T-cell memory formation after mild COVID-19. TCRdb itself ran the 5' RACE reads through MiXCR, one entry per CDR3 protein. Of hundreds of thousands of distinct CDR3 sequences listed, roughly 21% were seen once; the top ten hold roughly 8.3%. Sequencing was done on a sample of PBMCs or a T cell subset sorted from them (not recorded which). The source is an adult woman who had mild COVID-19 (a few samples of this study predate the infection). Cell type and time point are not known.

This clonotype was counted only a few times. The J gene is TRBJ2-3, the V gene TRBV6-5, with D perhaps matching TRBD1 or TRBD2 (6 bases each). CDR3 size: 16 residues. V was trimmed by 6 bases and J by 2 bases, leaving 18 bases between them. Germline V gene lookup returns CDR1 MNHEY and CDR2 SVGAGI. Here the CDR3 DNA reads TGTGCCAGCAGCACCCTATTAACGGGGGCCACAGATACGCAGTATTTT. Its protein product is CASSTLLTGATDTQYF.

V is TRBV15 and J is TRBJ2-4, with D maybe TRBD1 (6 bases). CDR1 LNHNV and CDR2 YYDKDF come from the germline V gene (reference sequence). This CDR3 region has 15 residues. The ends were cut back, 5 bases at V and 10 bases at J, with 21 bases in the middle. The CDR3 DNA is TGTGCCACCAGCTTTGGTAGGGACACAAGTTTAATTCAGTACTTC. Protein sequence: CATSFGRDTSLIQYF.

This clonotype showed up many times. The chain carries TRBV29-1 and TRBJ2-3, with D possibly being TRBD2 (6 bases). Trimming removed 7 bases from V and 0 bases from J, with 11 bases in between. The CDR3 runs to 13 residues. Germline assignment: CDR1 SQVTM and CDR2 ANQGSEA. The chain's CDR3 is CSACGASTDTQYF. The CDR3 region has the DNA TGCAGCGCCTGCGGGGCTAGCACAGATACGCAGTATTTT.

This clonotype has just one count. The rearrangement links TRBV9 to TRBJ1-1; the D is unclear. CDR3 length: 14 amino acids. The ends were cut back, 3 bases at V and 1 base at J, with 10 bases in the middle. Germline V CDR1 and CDR2: SGDLS, YYNGEE. Here the CDR3 reads CASSASTANTEAFF. DNA of the CDR3: TGTGCCAGCAGCGCTTCAACAGCGAACACTGAAGCTTTCTTT.

The J gene is TRBJ1-2, the V gene TRBV7-2; D not resolved. CDR3 size: 14 residues. Germline CDR1 SGHTA, CDR2 FQGNSA. V was shortened by 4 bases and J by 0 bases, with 9 bases between the two germline ends. CDR3 protein: CASSSPGANYGYTF. The CDR3 bases are TGTGCCAGCAGCTCACCCGGGGCTAACTATGGCTACACCTTC.

The genes are TRBV29-1 and TRBJ2-2; no clear D gene. CDR1 and CDR2 from the germline V gene are SQVTM and ANQGSEA. This CDR3 has 14 residues. V was trimmed by 6 bases and J by 5 bases, leaving 16 bases between them. The CDR3 spells CSVRWERYTGELFF. Written as DNA, the CDR3 is TGCAGCGTGCGGTGGGAACGGTATACCGGGGAGCTGTTTTTT.

This clonotype was detected only once. J is TRBJ2-1 and V is TRBV19, with D maybe TRBD1 (5 bases). Germline CDR1 LNHDA, CDR2 SQIVND (reference sequence). CDR3 size: 13 residues. Trimming took off 5 bases at V and 10 bases at J, with 15 bases between the two ends. The DNA for the CDR3 is TGTGCCAGTAGTGCACGATCCCCAGGGGAGCAGTTCTTC. It codes for CASSARSPGEQFF.

This clonotype was detected a few times. The CDR3 region is CASSFQLAGANEQFF. As DNA, the CDR3 is TGTGCCAGCAGTTTCCAGCTAGCGGGAGCTAATGAGCAGTTCTTC. The chain carries TRBV12-3 or TRBV12-4 and TRBJ2-1; 10 bases are shared with TRBD2. The CDR3 contains 15 residues. The V gene end was trimmed by 3 bases and the J gene end by 7 bases; junction bases not matched to a gene: 6.

The table lists this clonotype with a few counts. V gene TRBV19 combines with J gene TRBJ2-1; D possibly corresponds to TRBD2 (5 bases). Germline V CDR1 and CDR2: LNHDA, SQIVND (reference sequence). There are 13 residues in the CDR3. V lost 3 bases and J lost 5, with 8 bases in between. The CDR3 spells CASSIIGDNEQFF. The CDR3 DNA reads as TGTGCCAGTAGTATCATCGGGGACAATGAGCAGTTCTTC.

V is TRBV6-6 and J is TRBJ2-1, with 8 nucleotides matching TRBD2. The CDR3 runs 16 residues. Germline assignment: CDR1 MNHNY and CDR2 SVGAGI (reference sequence). The J segment lost 8 bases and the V segment lost 6 bases, leaving 15 bases of the junction unmatched. CDR3: CASRGTLSGSGDEQFF. CDR3 coding DNA: TGTGCCAGCAGGGGTACTCTCAGCGGGAGTGGTGATGAGCAGTTCTTC.

The CDR3 here is CASSRTPGTALYEQYF. CDR3 in DNA: TGTGCCAGCAGCCGAACACCCGGGACAGCCTTATACGAGCAGTACTTC. The rearrangement links TRBV3-1 to TRBJ2-7, with 7 bases lining up with TRBD1. V lost 4 bases, J lost 4 bases, and 13 bases stayed unmatched. Per germline, CDR1 LGHDT and CDR2 YNNKEL (reference sequence). The CDR3 consists of 16 residues.

This chain links TRBV10-3 with TRBJ2-7; TRBD1 aligns across 8 bases. V gave up 5 bases and J gave up 0 bases; unmatched junction bases: 3. CDR1 ENHRY and CDR2 SYGVKD come from the germline V gene. There are 14 residues in the CDR3. CDR3 in amino acids: CAISQGANSYEQYF. In DNA form, the CDR3 reads TGTGCCATCAGTCAGGGGGCGAACTCCTACGAGCAGTACTTC.

This clonotype was picked up a small number of times. The V call is TRBV12-3 or TRBV12-4, the J call TRBJ2-5; the match to TRBD2 covers 12 bases. V shed 6 bases and J 4 bases; nucleotides not matched to a gene: 0. The CDR3 runs 13 residues. This CDR3 reads CASRGLAGETQYF. The CDR3 DNA sequence: TGTGCCAGCAGGGGACTAGCGGGAGAGACCCAGTACTTC.

This clonotype was counted a few times. The J gene is TRBJ2-7, the V gene TRBV7-3, with 11 bases aligning to TRBD2. This CDR3 has 15 amino acids. Unmatched junction bases numbered 3, after V lost 3 bases and J lost 2 bases. From germline, CDR1 is SGHTA and CDR2 FQGTGA. In DNA form, the CDR3 reads TGTGCCAGCAGCTTGGGACTAGCGGACACCTACGAGCAGTACTTC. It codes for CASSLGLADTYEQYF.

The chain couples TRBV5-1 to TRBJ2-1; D gene uncertain. The V gene's germline CDR1 is SGHRS and CDR2 YFSETQ. V lost 4 bases and J lost 2, with 19 bases in between. This CDR3 is 17 amino acids long. Here the CDR3 reads CASSPPSWRSTYNEQFF. DNA of the CDR3: TGCGCCAGCAGCCCCCCATCGTGGCGGTCTACCTACAATGAGCAGTTCTTC.

Only a few counts were recorded for this clonotype. The rearrangement joins TRBV5-1 to TRBJ2-7; maybe TRBD2 (7 bases). Trimming removed 4 bases from V and 4 bases from J, with 18 bases in between. Germline values: CDR1 SGHRS, CDR2 YFSETQ. The CDR3 covers 15 residues. The CDR3 loop is CASSRDLGGPYEQYF. For the CDR3, the DNA is TGCGCCAGCAGCCGAGATTTGGGGGGGCCGTACGAGCAGTACTTC.